A selection of T cell receptor beta chains follows, all from one sample in a study of blood T cell repertoires in COVID-19. The method was immunoSEQ multiplex PCR; TCRdb's version includes in-frame clones alone and lacks a portion of them. The sample gives hundreds of thousands of clones, about 90% of which show up once; more than 0.7% is in the top ten. The sequenced sample was peripheral blood. The source is a man between 18 and 29 years old with COVID-19, enrolled during active disease. Each CDR3 is given with its conserved first and last residue. D genes are given only for firm matches. Clone size appears in some rows only: once, few, many, or a class for an expanded clone.

D: TRBD2; size: once; V: TRBV29-1; J: TRBJ2-1; CDR3: CSVGGLAVGYNEQFF; DNA: TGCAGCGTTGGGGGACTAGCGGTTGGCTACAATGAGCAGTTCTTC
D: TRBD2; size: NA; V: TRBV11-2; J: TRBJ2-3; CDR3: CASSLKTSGGVTDTQYF; DNA: TGTGCCAGCAGCTTAAAGACTAGCGGGGGGGTCACAGATACGCAGTATTTT
D: TRBD2; size: NA; V: TRBV2; J: TRBJ2-3; CDR3: CASSVSSGGTTDTQYF; DNA: TGTGCCAGCAGTGTCTCTAGCGGGGGGACGACAGATACGCAGTATTTT
D: NA; size: NA; V: TRBV7-2; J: TRBJ2-2; CDR3: CASSLTRTQNTGELFF; DNA: TGTGCCAGCAGCCTCACCCGGACTCAGAACACCGGGGAGCTGTTTTTT
D: NA; size: NA; V: TRBV5-1; J: TRBJ1-4; CDR3: CASSLQEKANEKLFF; DNA: TGCGCCAGCAGCTTACAGGAGAAGGCTAATGAAAAACTGTTTTTT
D: TRBD2; size: NA; V: TRBV6-5; J: TRBJ2-3; CDR3: CASRASGIVTDTQYF; DNA: TGTGCCAGCAGGGCTAGCGGGATCGTGACAGATACGCAGTATTTT
D: NA; size: NA; V: TRBV6-2/TRBV6-3; J: TRBJ2-2; CDR3: CASSPPAPEVELFF; DNA: TGTGCCAGCAGCCCACCAGCCCCAGAGGTGGAGCTGTTTTTT
D: NA; size: few; V: TRBV28; J: TRBJ2-7; CDR3: CASSSSAYEQYF; DNA: TGTGCCAGCAGTTCTAGCGCCTACGAGCAGTACTTC
D: NA; size: NA; V: TRBV18; J: TRBJ2-5; CDR3: CASSPRVETQYF; DNA: TGTGCCAGCTCCCCCCGCGTGGAGACCCAGTACTTC
D: NA; size: many; V: TRBV19; J: TRBJ1-1; CDR3: CATSWGVAEAFF; DNA: TGTGCCACTAGTTGGGGGGTGGCTGAAGCTTTCTTT
D: TRBD1; size: NA; V: TRBV2; J: TRBJ2-7; CDR3: CASRRDRGLHEQYF; DNA: TGTGCCAGCAGGAGGGACAGGGGGCTCCACGAGCAGTACTTC
D: NA; size: NA; V: TRBV4-2; J: TRBJ1-2; CDR3: CASSQGRDGGYTF; DNA: TGTGCCAGCAGCCAAGGCAGGGATGGTGGCTACACCTTC
D: TRBD2; size: NA; V: TRBV6-5; J: TRBJ2-7; CDR3: CASGSGGYEQYF; DNA: TGTGCCAGCGGGTCGGGGGGCTACGAGCAGTACTTC
D: NA; size: NA; V: TRBV5-6; J: TRBJ1-1; CDR3: CASSRAGAEAFF; DNA: TGTGCCAGCAGTAGGGCGGGGGCTGAAGCTTTCTTT
D: NA; size: NA; V: TRBV7-9; J: TRBJ1-2; CDR3: CASSWGLRAVGYTF; DNA: TGTGCCAGCAGCTGGGGGCTGAGGGCGGTTGGCTACACCTTC
D: NA; size: NA; V: TRBV5-4; J: TRBJ2-3; CDR3: CASSWDFSTDTQYF; DNA: TGTGCCAGCAGCTGGGACTTTAGCACAGATACGCAGTATTTT
D: TRBD2; size: once; V: TRBV19; J: TRBJ2-2; CDR3: CASSILSGRGTGELFF; DNA: TGTGCCAGTAGTATACTTAGCGGGAGAGGAACCGGGGAGCTGTTTTTT
D: NA; size: once; V: TRBV2; J: TRBJ1-1; CDR3: CASSPRMNTEAFF; DNA: TGTGCCAGCAGTCCCAGGATGAACACTGAAGCTTTCTTT
D: NA; size: NA; V: TRBV30; J: TRBJ2-1; CDR3: CACYGSVTSSYNEQFF; DNA: TGTGCCTGCTACGGGAGTGTAACGAGCTCCTACAATGAGCAGTTCTTC
D: TRBD2; size: NA; V: TRBV14; J: TRBJ2-7; CDR3: CASSRRLAGGLGEQYF; DNA: TGTGCCAGCAGCCGGCGTCTAGCGGGGGGGCTCGGAGAGCAGTACTTC
D: TRBD1; size: NA; V: TRBV5-1; J: TRBJ2-5; CDR3: CASSLPGGLETQYF; DNA: TGCGCCAGCAGCTTGCCAGGGGGATTAGAGACCCAGTACTTC
D: NA; size: NA; V: TRBV19; J: TRBJ2-3; CDR3: CASTPPGTDTQYF; DNA: TGTGCCAGTACTCCCCCCGGTACAGATACGCAGTATTTT
D: NA; size: NA; V: TRBV5-6; J: TRBJ1-2; CDR3: CASSLGTALNGYTF; DNA: TGTGCCAGCAGCTTGGGGACAGCATTGAATGGCTACACCTTC
D: NA; size: NA; V: TRBV15; J: TRBJ1-2; CDR3: CATSSKRLTVYGYTF; DNA: TGTGCCACCAGCAGTAAGCGGCTCACCGTCTATGGCTACACCTTC
D: TRBD2; size: NA; V: TRBV11-2; J: TRBJ2-5; CDR3: CASSQTSGPRAAQYF; DNA: TGTGCCAGCAGCCAAACTAGCGGCCCTAGGGCGGCCCAGTACTTC
D: NA; size: NA; V: TRBV11-3; J: TRBJ2-1; CDR3: CASSLEGSSPNEQFF; DNA: TGTGCCAGCAGCTTAGAGGGTAGCAGTCCGAATGAGCAGTTCTTC
D: TRBD2; size: NA; V: TRBV4-2; J: TRBJ2-1; CDR3: CASSQELLAGGSAFF; DNA: TGTGCCAGCAGCCAAGAGCTACTAGCGGGGGGAAGCGCGTTCTTC